The source of this T cell receptor (beta chain) is a study of blood T cell repertoires in COVID-19 (dated by TCRdb to the early 2020s). About the investigation overall: Samples from collaborators originated in the United States, Italy and Spain and spanned both the acute and convalescent phases of COVID-19. Subjects who had been exposed to COVID-19, were actively infected with it, or had recovered from it provided the deeply sampled blood TCRbeta repertoires that made up the dataset. HLA class I and class II types, where available, came from metadata supplied by the sample provider rather than from assay-based typing. Samples came from the ongoing ImmuneRACE study (first 160 participants) plus 1,254 subjects from 6 global collaborators. The material from the prospective study consisted of cDNA or gDNA derived from T cells, B-cell-depleted T cells, or PBMCs. The sample metadata nearly always contained a de-identified subject ID, COVID-19 status, age in years and sex. The repertoires were released in a freely available public database meant as a resource for research on the immune response to SARS-CoV-2. Here is what the overall study found, with its caveats: The amount of clinical and demographic metadata varied by source and participant and was provided uncurated.

With respect to this clone: Its specific antigen is unknown. There are no base qualities to consult, and no much larger clone falls within one base.

Another Seattle source contributed samples from volunteer blood donors who had recovered from COVID-19. Each collaborating institution followed its own protocols to collect whole blood in K2EDTA tubes. For TCRbeta analysis, collaborators shipped samples in one of three forms: frozen whole blood, isolated PBMCs, or DNA extracted from either of those sample types. TCRbeta CDR3 regions were amplified from genomic DNA using the immunoSEQ Assay, a bias-controlled multiplex PCR. The original methods were these. Nucleated cell counts per sample were estimated from amplification of reference gene primers within the assay. To quantify the absolute abundance of each unique TCRbeta CDR3 rearrangement, sequence reads were collapsed and filtered. For each sample, productive Simpson clonality was calculated as the square root of Simpson's diversity index across productive rearrangements. Not all clones reach the TCRdb copy of this immuneACCESS table, which keeps in-frame sequences only. Checked studies attribute under half of the gap to unresolved V genes and leave the rest unexplained. The DNA gave D and trimming, while V, J and clone size come from that table. This sample lists around 300,000 clones; around 82% were detected once. Around a tenth of the sample comes from the top ten.

The sequence came from a woman aged 45-65 years who had recovered from COVID-19. The source material was peripheral blood.

DNA sequence: TGTGCCAGCAGTGAAGTTGGCGGGTTTTACGAGCAGTACTTC. Its translation reads: CASSEVGGFYEQYF. The rearranged chain carries TRBV6-1 and TRBJ2-7; TRBD2 is possibly the D segment (5 matching bases). The CDR3 numbers 14 residues from cysteine through phenylalanine. The DNA shown is the 42-base CDR3, in frame from base 1. V is shortened by 1 base, J by 4 bases, and the region joining them spans 11 bases. CDR1 and CDR2, per the germline V gene, are MNHNS and SASEGT.